The 26 T cell receptor beta chains below all came from one sample that was sequenced in a study of T cell responses to AZD1222 COVID-19 vaccine. This table comes from immunoSEQ multiplex PCR, and its TCRdb copy is limited to in-frame clones, with some not included. The sample records 140,000 or so clones, roughly nine tenths being singletons. Sequencing was performed on peripheral blood, taken on day 0 of AZD1222 vaccination. The source of these receptors is an adult in good health.

Regarding this clone: At one end the junction does not follow the germline gene, possibly because of a read error. The chain recombines TRBV4-3 with TRBJ2-5, with D unclear. The germline CDR1 and CDR2 sequences are LGHNA and YSLEER. The CDR3 spans 14 residues. Here the CDR3 DNA reads TGCGCCAGCAGCCAAGAAGGGCACCAAGGGACCCAGTACTTC. Protein sequence: CASSQEGHQGTQYF.

The chain combines TRBV14 with TRBJ2-7; the match to TRBD1 covers 8 bases. CDR3 size: 15 residues. The V gene's germline CDR1 is SGHDN and CDR2 FVKESK. The trim removed 0 bases at V and 5 bases at J, leaving 6 bases unmatched. In nucleotides, the CDR3 is TGTGCCAGCAGCCAAGATTTGACAGGGGTAAACGAGCAGTACTTC. As protein: CASSQDLTGVNEQYF.

The chain has TRBV3-1 (or the pseudogene TRBV3-2) and TRBJ1-5, with 8 bases matching TRBD1. With 4 bases clipped from V and 6 bases from J, the junction kept 2 bases outside the gene matches. CDR3 length: 13 residues. Germline values: CDR1 LGHDT, CDR2 YNNKEL (reference sequence). The CDR3 loop reads CASSRDRTQPQHF. The CDR3 coding sequence is TGTGCCAGCAGCCGGGACAGGACTCAGCCCCAGCATTTT.

This clone was seen a single time. The V gene is TRBV4-3, the J gene TRBJ2-2; 7 nucleotides agree with TRBD1. Germline CDR1 is LGHNA and CDR2 is YSLEER. The V gene end was trimmed by 3 bases and the J gene end by 4 bases; junction bases not matched to a gene: 2. This CDR3 has 14 residues. The CDR3 protein is CASSHGQVTGELFF. CDR3 sequence (DNA): TGCGCCAGCAGCCACGGACAGGTCACCGGGGAGCTGTTTTTT.

This chain connects TRBV7-9 to TRBJ1-1; TRBD1 aligns across 9 bases. Germline CDR1 SEHNR, CDR2 FQNEAQ (reference sequence). V lost 5 bases, J lost 4 bases, and 8 bases stayed unmatched. The CDR3 is 15 amino acids. This CDR3 is CASSLSGQGSTEAFF. CDR3 sequence (DNA): TGTGCCAGCAGCCTCTCGGGACAGGGATCCACTGAAGCTTTCTTT.

The gene calls are TRBV3-1 (or the pseudogene TRBV3-2) and TRBJ2-4, with D unresolved. V lost 2 bases, J lost 7 bases, and 9 bases lay in between. Germline lookup yields CDR1 LGHDT and CDR2 YNNKEL (reference sequence). The CDR3 length is 13 residues. CDR3 residues: CASSQTTENIQYF. The CDR3 nucleotides read TGTGCCAGCAGCCAAACCACAGAGAACATTCAGTACTTC.

V usage is TRBV11-2 and J usage is TRBJ1-5; D is unresolved. Deletions cut 5 bases from V and 6 bases from J, with 17 bases between. CDR1 is SGHAT and CDR2 is FQNNGV in the germline V gene. This CDR3 contains 15 residues. The CDR3 bases are TGTGCCAGCAGCCCGGGAACGGTAGCGGCTCAGCCCCAGCATTTT. Its protein is CASSPGTVAAQPQHF.

This chain joins TRBV2 and TRBJ2-3, with TRBD1 identical over 9 bases. There are 13 residues in the CDR3. V lost 10 bases to trimming and J lost 4 bases; unmatched junction nucleotides: 6. The V gene's germline CDR1 is SNHLY and CDR2 FYNNEI. CDR3: CAIRTGDSDTQYF. CDR3 coding DNA: TGTGCCATTCGGACAGGGGATTCAGATACGCAGTATTTT.

The J gene is TRBJ1-5, the V gene TRBV7-2; D is unresolved. CDR3 length: 15 residues. Germline V gene lookup returns CDR1 SGHTA and CDR2 FQGNSA. Trimming removed 2 bases at V and 2 bases at J, with 10 bases between. Here the CDR3 reads CASSLLGVRNQPQHF. CDR3 bases: TGTGCCAGCAGCTTACTCGGGGTACGCAATCAGCCCCAGCATTTT.

The chain links TRBV19 to TRBJ2-3, with 7 nucleotides matching TRBD1. Germline CDR1 and CDR2: LNHDA and SQIVND (reference sequence). With V trimmed by 6 bases and J by 1 base, 4 bases remained unmatched. The CDR3 runs to 14 residues. The CDR3 spells CASSQTGRTDTQYF. The CDR3 DNA is TGTGCCAGTAGCCAGACAGGGCGCACAGATACGCAGTATTTT.

This clone was seen a single time. The chain carries TRBV29-1 and TRBJ1-2, with D perhaps matching TRBD1 (5 bases). V was shortened by 6 bases and J by 8 bases, with 13 bases between the two germline ends. Germline lookup yields CDR1 SQVTM and CDR2 ANQGSEA. This CDR3 region has 11 residues. Here the CDR3 reads CSVNQGYGYTF. The CDR3 region has the DNA TGCAGCGTGAACCAGGGTTACGGCTACACCTTC.

The chain couples TRBV5-5 to TRBJ1-1; D uncertain. Trimming removed 4 bases at V and 4 bases at J, with 8 bases between. The CDR3 contains 12 residues. CDR1 SGHKS and CDR2 YYEKEE come from the germline V gene (reference sequence). The CDR3 nucleotides are TGTGCCAGCAGCCGGACGAGCACTGAAGCTTTCTTT. Translation: CASSRTSTEAFF.

This chain's CDR3 is CASSDSPSGGANEQFF. The CDR3, as DNA: TGTGCCAGCAGTGACTCGCCCAGCGGGGGGGCCAATGAGCAGTTCTTC. The chain has TRBV6-4 and TRBJ2-1, with 10 bases matching TRBD2. V dropped 0 bases and J dropped 6; count of bases not matched to a gene: 5. Germline V gene data show CDR1 as MRHNA and CDR2 as SNTAGT. CDR3 length equals 16 residues.

V gene TRBV30 combines with J gene TRBJ1-2; D is possibly TRBD1 (5 bases). This CDR3 region has 12 residues. V was pared by 5 bases and J by 8 bases, with 15 bases between. Germline CDR1 and CDR2: GTSNPN and SVGIG (reference sequence). CDR3 amino acids: CAWRSGRGGYTF. The CDR3 nucleotides are TGTGCCTGGCGATCAGGGAGAGGAGGCTACACCTTC. Variable domain in full (rest from reference TRBV30 and TRBJ1-2): SQTIHQWPATLVQPVGSPLSLECTVEGTSNPNLYWYRQAAGRGLQLLFYSVGIGQISSEVPQNLSASRPQDRQFILSSKKLLLSDSGFYLCAWRSGRGGYTFGSGTRLTVV.

CDR3 bases: TGTGCCAGCACCCCCAGGGGGCGAGAGACCCAGTACTTC. Its translation: CASTPRGRETQYF. This chain uses TRBV6-5 with TRBJ2-5; 8 bases are shared with TRBD1. The CDR3 has 13 residues. The J segment lost 4 bases and the V segment lost 7 bases, leaving 5 bases of the junction unmatched. Germline CDR1 and CDR2: MNHEY and SVGAGI.

This chain's CDR3 is CASTFSPLYGYTF. CDR3 in DNA: TGTGCCAGCACCTTTAGCCCGTTATATGGCTACACCTTC. The chain uses TRBV7-8 and TRBJ1-2, with unresolved D. Between the trimmed V and J ends, which lost 7 bases and 5 bases, there was a span of 14 bases. The CDR3 sequence is 13 residues long. CDR1 and CDR2 (germline): SGHVS, FQNEAQ.

This clone was seen only a few times. The rearrangement uses TRBV19 and TRBJ2-2; TRBD1 matches 8 bases. V lost 5 bases and J lost 5; bases outside the gene matches: 4. The germline CDR1 and CDR2 sequences are LNHDA and SQIVND (reference sequence). The CDR3 sequence is 14 residues long. The chain's CDR3 is CASSLQGVTGELFF. CDR3 DNA: TGTGCCAGTAGTCTACAGGGGGTTACCGGGGAGCTGTTTTTT.

The chain recombines TRBV2 with TRBJ2-5; no reliable D call. This CDR3 is built from 13 residues. CDR1 is SNHLY, CDR2 FYNNEI, per germline. V was shortened by 3 bases and J by 2 bases, with 7 bases between the two germline ends. CDR3 loop: CASSESQQETQYF. The CDR3 nucleotides are TGTGCCAGCAGTGAGAGCCAGCAAGAGACCCAGTACTTC.

The J gene is TRBJ2-7, the V gene TRBV4-2; 9 nucleotides match TRBD2. Per the germline V gene, CDR1 is LGHNA and CDR2 is YNFKEQ. V lost 2 bases, J lost 5 bases, and 7 bases stayed unmatched. This CDR3 has 15 residues. The CDR3 loop is CASSQFGAGGNEQYF. CDR3 in DNA: TGTGCCAGCAGCCAATTTGGGGCGGGGGGGAACGAGCAGTACTTC.

The chain joins TRBV19 to TRBJ1-2, with TRBD1 matching 7 bases. The CDR3 runs to 15 residues. Germline V gives CDR1 LNHDA, CDR2 SQIVND (reference sequence). V lost 8 bases to trimming and J lost 5 bases; unmatched junction nucleotides: 14. The CDR3 region has the DNA TGTGCCAGTCGCACCATCACAGGGGCGAGGTATGGCTACACCTTC. Amino acids: CASRTITGARYGYTF.

This clone was recorded once. The chain couples TRBV7-2 to TRBJ2-7; TRBD1 is a possible D gene (5 bases). V gave up 3 bases and J gave up 6 bases, with 6 bases separating them. This CDR3 spans 11 amino acids. The germline V gene encodes CDR1 SGHTA and CDR2 FQGNSA. CDR3 bases: TGTGCCAGCAGCTTTGGGGCCGAGCAGTACTTC. Amino acid sequence: CASSFGAEQYF.

The chain links TRBV19 to TRBJ1-1; maybe TRBD1 (6 bases). The CDR3 is made up of 14 amino acids. Trimming pared 8 bases from V and 0 bases from J, leaving 13 bases between. The germline V gene has CDR1 LNHDA and CDR2 SQIVND (reference sequence). Written as DNA, the CDR3 is TGTGCCAGTCGATGGGGGGCTATGAACACTGAAGCTTTCTTT. This encodes CASRWGAMNTEAFF. Variable domain in full (rest from reference TRBV19 and TRBJ1-1): DGGITQSPKYLFRKEGQNVTLSCEQNLNHDAMYWYRQDPGQGLRLIYYSQIVNDFQKGDIAEGYSVSREKKESFPLTVTSAQKNPTAFYLCASRWGAMNTEAFFGQGTRLTVV.

CDR3 residues: CASGESYGYTF. The CDR3 DNA is TGTGCCAGCGGAGAAAGCTATGGCTACACCTTC. This chain joins TRBV7-3 and TRBJ1-2; unclear D gene. The CDR3 totals 11 residues. Germline assignment: CDR1 SGHTA and CDR2 FQGTGA. The ends were cut back, 8 bases at V and 4 bases at J, with 8 bases in the middle. Drawing the rest from reference TRBV7-3 and TRBJ1-2, the complete variable domain is GAGVSQTPSNKVTEKGKYVELRCDPISGHTALYWYRQSLGQGPEFLIYFQGTGAADDSGLPNDRFFAVRPEGSVSTLKIQRTERGDSAVYLCASGESYGYTFGSGTRLTVV.

This chain joins TRBV9 and TRBJ2-2; 11 bases line up with TRBD2. J lost 7 bases, V lost 0 bases, and 5 bases had no gene match. The CDR3 is made up of 16 amino acids. Germline V lookup: CDR1 SGDLS, CDR2 YYNGEE. The CDR3 coding sequence is TGTGCCAGCAGCGTAGACCCTAGCGGGGGGCGCGGGGAGCTGTTTTTT. Amino acid sequence: CASSVDPSGGRGELFF.

The J gene is TRBJ1-5, the V gene TRBV28; perhaps TRBD1 as D (5 bases). V was trimmed by 4 bases and J by 7 bases, leaving 14 bases between them. The CDR3 has 14 amino acids. Germline-derived CDR1 and CDR2 are MDHEN and SYDVKM. The CDR3 nucleotides read TGTGCCAGCAGTTATTACCCGAGGGGACAGCCCCAGCATTTT. Translation: CASSYYPRGQPQHF.

The gene calls are TRBV30 and TRBJ1-4; D call uncertain. The germline V gene encodes CDR1 GTSNPN and CDR2 SVGIG (reference sequence). The CDR3 has 12 amino acids. Trimming pared 5 bases from V and 8 bases from J, leaving 12 bases between. Written as DNA, the CDR3 is TGTGCCTGGGGGCGCGGGGTGGAAAAACTGTTTTTT. It is translated as CAWGRGVEKLFF.